This T cell receptor (beta chain) was recovered during a study of vaccination effects on CD4 cells after COVID-19. At the level of the study: Post-vaccine samples followed the second dose by a median of 72 days.

This table comes from immunoSEQ multiplex PCR, and its TCRdb copy is limited to in-frame clones, with some not included. The profile covers approximately 13,000 clones, with roughly 72% appearing a single time and roughly 9.9% taken by the ten largest. This clone was seen a handful of times. Its specificity is unknown. Expansion with viral peptide pools was applied to antigen-specific CD4+ T cells by the ViraFEST assay prior to sequencing. CD4+ T cell isolation took place after less than 13 days of culture. Each participant was given two doses of one vaccine (BNT162b2 or mRNA-1273). Deletions cut 3 bases from V and 0 bases from J, with 12 bases between. Germline CDR1 and CDR2: LGHNA and YSLEER. This CDR3 has 16 amino acids.

This TCR was recovered from a human donor who received a COVID-19 vaccine. This sequence joins TRBV4-3 and TRBJ2-1, with D perhaps TRBD1 (6 bases). The sequencing used CD4+ T cells from PBMCs cultured with SARS-CoV-2 spike peptides, collected after COVID-19 vaccination. The CDR3 protein is CASSQSRDTSYNEQFF. The DNA of the CDR3 is TGCGCCAGCAGCCAGTCCCGGGACACCTCCTACAATGAGCAGTTCTTC.